Listed below are T cell receptor beta chains from one sample, sequenced in a study of radiotherapy plus CTLA-4 blockade in lung cancer. TCRdb's copy holds only in-frame clones and misses some; the assay was immunoSEQ multiplex PCR. This sample carries tens of thousands of clones, roughly four fifths of them seen once, and the ten largest clones take roughly 5%. The sequencing used peripheral blood, collected from a patient treated with radiotherapy plus ipilimumab. The receptor source for this set is a human donor with non-small cell lung cancer whose response to radiotherapy plus ipilimumab could not be evaluated. The CDR3 runs from the conserved cysteine through the conserved F or W. The D gene is left open where the match is weak. Clone size appears in some rows only: once, few, many, or a class for an expanded clone.

NA,TRBJ1-1,TRBD1,TRBV27,TGTGCCAGCAGTAAACGGACAGGGGGCTTCGGGGGCACTGAAGCTTTCTTT,CASSKRTGGFGGTEAFF
once,TRBJ1-1,TRBD1,TRBV27,TGTGCCAGCAGTGGGCAGCAGGGGGGCGTATACACTGAAGCTTTCTTT,CASSGQQGGVYTEAFF
few,TRBJ2-7,TRBD2,TRBV2,TGTGCCAGCGGACTAGCGGGGGGCTACGAGCAGTACTTC,CASGLAGGYEQYF
NA,TRBJ2-2,NA,TRBV4-3,TGCGCCAGCAGCCAAGATAGTAGGGGCGCCGGGGAGCTGTTTTTT,CASSQDSRGAGELFF
NA,TRBJ2-5,NA,TRBV5-1,TGCGCCAGCAGCTCCCTGTATCGCGGCCAAGAGACCCAGTACTTC,CASSSLYRGQETQYF
NA,TRBJ2-2,NA,TRBV10-3,TGTGCCATCAGACAGGGGAACACCGGGGAGCTGTTTTTT,CAIRQGNTGELFF
NA,TRBJ2-7,TRBD2,TRBV15,TGTGCCACCAGCAGGGGACTAGCGGGAGTCCTAAACCCCCAAACCCCCTCCTACGAGCAGTACTTC,CATSRGLAGVLNPQTPSYEQYF
NA,TRBJ1-5,NA,TRBV5-1,TGCGCCAGCAGCGGGGGGGAGAATCAGCCCCAGCATTTT,CASSGGENQPQHF
NA,TRBJ2-1,TRBD2,TRBV7-9,TGTGCCAGCAGCTTCGGACTAGCGGAATACAATGAGCAGTTCTTC,CASSFGLAEYNEQFF
NA,TRBJ2-2,NA,TRBV7-9,TGTGCTAGCAGCTCAGGTTACACCGGGGAGCTGTTTTTT,CASSSGYTGELFF
NA,TRBJ2-1,TRBD1,TRBV5-8,TGTGCCAGCAGCGGACCGGGACAGGGGCGCAATGAGCAGTTCTTC,CASSGPGQGRNEQFF
few,TRBJ2-4,NA,TRBV5-1,TGCGCCAGCAGCTTATTTGGAGAAATAGCCAAAAACATTCAGTACTTC,CASSLFGEIAKNIQYF
NA,TRBJ1-1,NA,TRBV7-2,TGTGCCAGCAGCTTAGTCTTGACCGGGATCGGCACTGAAGCTTTCTTT,CASSLVLTGIGTEAFF
NA,TRBJ2-7,NA,TRBV27,TGTGCCAGCAGTACGGGGGGCAGGGTCCACGAGCAGTACTTC,CASSTGGRVHEQYF
NA,TRBJ2-5,TRBD1,TRBV11-2,TGTGCCAGCAGCCCCATGACAGGGTCCCAAGAGACCCAGTACTTC,CASSPMTGSQETQYF
few,TRBJ1-4,NA,TRBV28,TGTGCCAGCAGTTTTGTCCGGGAAGATGAAAAACTGTTTTTT,CASSFVREDEKLFF
NA,TRBJ1-5,TRBD1,TRBV28,TGTGCCAGCATAGGGACAGCTAGCAATCAGCCCCAGCATTTT,CASIGTASNQPQHF
NA,TRBJ2-7,TRBD1,TRBV4-2,TGTGCCAGCAGCCAACCGGGACAGGGGGCCTACGAGCAGTACTTC,CASSQPGQGAYEQYF
NA,TRBJ2-1,TRBD2,TRBV19,TGTGCCAGTAGGGCGGGAGGGCTAATGAATGAGCAGTTCTTC,CASRAGGLMNEQFF
NA,TRBJ2-3,TRBD1,TRBV28,TGTGCCAGCAGAAACCCGGGACAGTGGACAGATACGCAGTATTTT,CASRNPGQWTDTQYF
NA,TRBJ1-2,NA,TRBV29-1,TGCAGCGTTGATAACAGGGAATATGGCTACACCTTC,CSVDNREYGYTF
NA,TRBJ2-1,TRBD1,TRBV5-1,TGCGCCAGCAGCTTGTCAGCGGGACAGGGGGCGAATGAGCAGTTCTTC,CASSLSAGQGANEQFF
NA,TRBJ1-2,NA,TRBV30,TGTGCCTGGAGCGGAACGGGGAGAGGCTACACCTTC,CAWSGTGRGYTF
NA,TRBJ2-7,NA,TRBV28,TGTGCCAGCAGTTACGCACGGGAGCAGTACTTC,CASSYAREQYF
medium-sized,TRBJ2-5,TRBD2,TRBV27,TGTGCCAGCAGCATTTTTAGCGGGAGAGAGACCCAGTACTTC,CASSIFSGRETQYF
NA,TRBJ1-3,NA,TRBV19,TGTGCCAGTAGTCTCAACAGGGAAGGTCCTGGAAACACCATATATTTT,CASSLNREGPGNTIYF
NA,TRBJ2-2,TRBD2,TRBV6-1,TGTGCCAGCAGTGTACCCTCAGGACTAGCGGGAAGAACCGGGGAGCTGTTTTTT,CASSVPSGLAGRTGELFF
NA,TRBJ2-7,TRBD2,TRBV7-3,TGTGCCAGCAGCGTAGGAGGGGAGGGGATCTACGAGCAGTACTTC,CASSVGGEGIYEQYF
NA,TRBJ2-5,TRBD1,TRBV7-2,TGTGCCAGCAGCTGGGACAGGACCAGGGAGACCCAGTACTTC,CASSWDRTRETQYF
NA,TRBJ2-5,TRBD1,TRBV5-4,TGTGCCAGCAGCTTGGATATACAGGGGCACCAAGAGACCCAGTACTTC,CASSLDIQGHQETQYF
NA,TRBJ1-5,NA,TRBV23-1,TGCGCCAGCAGTCAATCGGAGGACGGCTGCAATCAGCCCCAGCATTTT,CASSQSEDGCNQPQHF
NA,TRBJ2-7,TRBD2,TRBV7-8,TGTGCCAGCAGCTTATCGATAGCGGGAGAGACCTTTCACAACGAGCAGTACTTC,CASSLSIAGETFHNEQYF
NA,TRBJ2-1,TRBD2,TRBV7-6,TGTGCCAGCAGCCCGCTAGCGGGAGGGCCATCTGTAGATGAGCAGTTCTTC,CASSPLAGGPSVDEQFF
NA,TRBJ2-7,NA,TRBV5-4,TGTGCCAGCAGCTTGGCCGTAAACTACGAGCAGTACTTC,CASSLAVNYEQYF
NA,TRBJ1-2,NA,TRBV28,TGTGCCAGCAGTTTGGCACCCATCCTCAACTATGGCTACACCTTC,CASSLAPILNYGYTF
NA,TRBJ2-1,NA,TRBV30,TGTGCCTGGAGTCGAGCTGCCTACAATGAGCAGTTCTTC,CAWSRAAYNEQFF
NA,TRBJ2-1,TRBD2,TRBV2,TGTGCCAGCAGGGGGACTAGCGGGATTTCCTACAATGAGCAGTTCTTC,CASRGTSGISYNEQFF
once,TRBJ1-5,NA,TRBV5-6,TGTGCCAGCAGCTTGGCTGGCAATCAGCCCCAGCATTTT,CASSLAGNQPQHF
NA,TRBJ2-3,NA,TRBV2,TGTGCCAGCAGTGAAGCGCTCCTGAGGGTAGCAGATACGCAGTATTTT,CASSEALLRVADTQYF
NA,TRBJ1-2,NA,TRBV18,TGTGCCAGCTCACTTGGACAGCCCCCTAACTATGGCTACACCTTC,CASSLGQPPNYGYTF
NA,TRBJ1-5,NA,TRBV7-2,TGTGCCAGCAGCCCGGGGAATCAGCCCCAGCATTTT,CASSPGNQPQHF
NA,TRBJ1-5,TRBD1,TRBV19,TGTGCCAGTACCTTAAGGCGGACAGGGGAGAATAGGAGCAATCAGCCCCAGCATTTT,CASTLRRTGENRSNQPQHF
once,TRBJ2-5,TRBD1,TRBV5-1,TGCGCCAGCAGGGCCGGGACAGGGGCCAGCACCGGAGAGACCCAGTACTTC,CASRAGTGASTGETQYF
NA,TRBJ2-3,NA,TRBV10-1,TGCGCCAGCAGCCCGGGACATAAAAGCACAGATACGCAGTATTTT,CASSPGHKSTDTQYF
NA,TRBJ1-3,NA,TRBV18,TGTGCCAGCTCACCACCAGCACAGGGAAACACCATATATTTT,CASSPPAQGNTIYF
NA,TRBJ2-7,TRBD1,TRBV18,TGTGCCAGCTCGCGTTACGGGACAGGGCAAAGCGAGCAGTACTTC,CASSRYGTGQSEQYF
NA,TRBJ1-5,TRBD1,TRBV5-1,TGCGCCAGCAGACCCGGACAGGGGGATGGTCAGCCCCAGCATTTT,CASRPGQGDGQPQHF
NA,TRBJ2-7,TRBD1,TRBV7-2,TGTGCCAGCAGCCCACCCCGTAGGGCAGGGGGCGTCAACGAGCAGTACTTC,CASSPPRRAGGVNEQYF
NA,TRBJ1-2,NA,TRBV29-1,TGCAGCGTTGAGTGGGGAGCTAACTATGGCTACACCTTC,CSVEWGANYGYTF
once,TRBJ2-1,NA,TRBV2,TGTGCCAGCAGTGAAGATCAAGGGGGAGCTATCGGAAGCCTTTGGCCGTTCTTC,CASSEDQGGAIGSLWPFF
NA,TRBJ1-1,TRBD1,TRBV7-2,TGTGCCAGCAGCTTAGCCCACAGGGGGCGTCCGGCTTTCTTT,CASSLAHRGRPAFF
few,TRBJ1-5,NA,TRBV4-1,TGCGCCAGCAGCCCCCAGGACAGTCCCAATCAGCCCCAGCATTTT,CASSPQDSPNQPQHF
NA,TRBJ2-3,TRBD1,TRBV6-1,TGTGCCAGCAGGATGGACAGGGGTAGCACAGATACGCAGTATTTT,CASRMDRGSTDTQYF
NA,TRBJ1-3,NA,TRBV11-2,TGTGCCAGCAGCTTAGTAGCGGGGGACACCATATATTTT,CASSLVAGDTIYF
NA,TRBJ1-3,NA,TRBV30,TGTGCCTCATCCACAGGGACGACTGGAAACACCATATATTTT,CASSTGTTGNTIYF
few,TRBJ2-1,NA,TRBV2,TGTGCCAGCAGGGGGCGAAGCTCCTACAATGAGCAGTTCTTC,CASRGRSSYNEQFF
NA,TRBJ2-1,TRBD1,TRBV9,TGTGCCAGCAGCGCCGGGACAGTAAACAATGAGCAGTTCTTC,CASSAGTVNNEQFF
NA,TRBJ2-7,NA,TRBV9,TGTGCCAGCAGCGTAGGTCTCTTCTACGAGCAGTACTTC,CASSVGLFYEQYF